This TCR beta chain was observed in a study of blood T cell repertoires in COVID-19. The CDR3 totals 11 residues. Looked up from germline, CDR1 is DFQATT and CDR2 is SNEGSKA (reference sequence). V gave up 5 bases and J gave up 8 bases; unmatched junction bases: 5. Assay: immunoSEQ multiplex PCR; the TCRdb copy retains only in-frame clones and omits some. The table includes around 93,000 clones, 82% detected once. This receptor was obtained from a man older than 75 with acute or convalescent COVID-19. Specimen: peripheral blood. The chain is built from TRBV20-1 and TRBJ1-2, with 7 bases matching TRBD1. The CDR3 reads CSADRDSGYTF. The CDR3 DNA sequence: TGCAGTGCTGACCGGGACAGCGGCTACACCTTC.